The text below deals with one T cell receptor beta chain. This sample stems from a study of blood T cell repertoires in COVID-19. About the study: The origin of the acute and convalescent COVID-19 samples was the United States, Italy and Spain. PBMCs, B-cell-depleted T cells, or T cells provided the cDNA or gDNA that made up the material.

This CDR3 contains 13 residues. V was shortened by 1 base and J by 9 bases, with 10 bases between the two germline ends. Germline V gene sequence: CDR1 SGHAT, CDR2 FQNNGV. The assay was immunoSEQ multiplex PCR, and TCRdb's table has in-frame clones only and misses some. The table includes under 200,000 clones, around four fifths detected once. The Seattle site enrolled patients during active infection and followed them longitudinally. The sequence came from a man aged 55 to 70 with COVID-19, enrolled during active disease. Sequences were obtained from peripheral blood. The chain combines TRBV11-2 with TRBJ2-1, with D perhaps TRBD2 (5 bases). The CDR3 loop is CASSLAASFEQFF. The CDR3 nucleotides read TGTGCCAGCAGCTTAGCGGCTAGCTTTGAGCAGTTCTTC.